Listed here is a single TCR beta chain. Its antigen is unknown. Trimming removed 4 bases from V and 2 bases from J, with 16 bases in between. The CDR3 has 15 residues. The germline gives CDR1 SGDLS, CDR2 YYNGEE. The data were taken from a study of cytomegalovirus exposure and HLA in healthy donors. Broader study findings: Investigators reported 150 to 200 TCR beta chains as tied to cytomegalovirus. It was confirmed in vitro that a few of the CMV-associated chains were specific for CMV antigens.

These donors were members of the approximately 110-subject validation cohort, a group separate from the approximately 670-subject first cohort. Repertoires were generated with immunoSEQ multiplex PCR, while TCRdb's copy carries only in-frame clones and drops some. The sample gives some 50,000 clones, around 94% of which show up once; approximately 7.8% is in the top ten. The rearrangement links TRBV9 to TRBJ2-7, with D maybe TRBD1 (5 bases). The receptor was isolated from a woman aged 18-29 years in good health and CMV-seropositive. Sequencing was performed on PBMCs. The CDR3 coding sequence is TGTGCCAGCAGCACAGGAGTCCTACCTACCTACGAGCAGTACTTC. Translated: CASSTGVLPTYEQYF.